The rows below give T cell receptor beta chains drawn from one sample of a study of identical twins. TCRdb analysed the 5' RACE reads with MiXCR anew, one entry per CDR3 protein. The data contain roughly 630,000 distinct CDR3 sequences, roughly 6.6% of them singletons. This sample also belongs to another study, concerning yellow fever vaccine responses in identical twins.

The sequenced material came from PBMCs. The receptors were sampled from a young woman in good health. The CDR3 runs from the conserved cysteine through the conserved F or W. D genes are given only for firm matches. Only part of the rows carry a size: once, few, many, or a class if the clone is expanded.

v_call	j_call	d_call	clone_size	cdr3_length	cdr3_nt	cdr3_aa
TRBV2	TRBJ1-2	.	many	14	TGTGCCAGCAGGGGTCGAATCTCTAACTATGGCTACACCTTC	CASRGRISNYGYTF
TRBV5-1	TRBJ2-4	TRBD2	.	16	TGCGCCAGCAGCTTGGGGCCTAGCGGGGGCCAAAACATTCAGTACTTC	CASSLGPSGGQNIQYF
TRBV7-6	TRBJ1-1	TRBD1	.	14	TGTGCCAGCAGCTTAACCGACAGGGGGACTGAAGCTTTCTTT	CASSLTDRGTEAFF
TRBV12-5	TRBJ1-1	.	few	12	TGTGCTAGTGGACTTGGGAACACTGAAGCTTTCTTT	CASGLGNTEAFF
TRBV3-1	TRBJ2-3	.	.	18	TGTGCCAGCAGCCAAGAAAGTGGGGGCAATGTTAGAGGAGATACGCAGTATTTT	CASSQESGGNVRGDTQYF
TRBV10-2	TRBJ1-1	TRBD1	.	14	TGCGCCACCAAAAACCCGGGACAGGGGGTAGCAGCTTTCTTT	CATKNPGQGVAAFF
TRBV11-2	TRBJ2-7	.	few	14	TGTGCCAGCACCGGGACTCAACCCTCCTACGAGCAGTACTTC	CASTGTQPSYEQYF
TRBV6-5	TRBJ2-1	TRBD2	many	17	TGTGCCAGCAGTTACTTGGGGACTAGCGGGATATACAATGAGCAGTTCTTC	CASSYLGTSGIYNEQFF
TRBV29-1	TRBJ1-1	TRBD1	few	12	TGCAGCGTTGTGTGGACAGGCTGGGAAGCTTTCTTT	CSVVWTGWEAFF
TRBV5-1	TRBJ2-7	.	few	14	TGCGCCAGCAGCCTGCTTTCCGCGGGCTACGAGCAGTACTTC	CASSLLSAGYEQYF
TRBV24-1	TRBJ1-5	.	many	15	TGTGCCACCAGTGCGGGTGGAAAGGACAATCAGCCCCAGCATTTT	CATSAGGKDNQPQHF
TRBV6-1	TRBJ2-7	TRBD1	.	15	TGTGCCAGTGATTACAGGGACAGGGGTGCCTACGAGCAGTACTTC	CASDYRDRGAYEQYF
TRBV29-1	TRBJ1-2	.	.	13	TGCAGCGTTGAAACCATCGCTAACTATGGCTACACCTTC	CSVETIANYGYTF